This passage covers 10 T cell receptor beta chains from one sample sequenced in a study of CD8 T cells in ankylosing spondylitis. MiXCR was run by TCRdb on the 5' RACE reads, yielding one entry per CDR3 protein. This sample has some 240,000 distinct CDR3 sequences, with under 30% found just once. The sequencing input was blood, either unsorted or a sorted T cell fraction (not recorded which). All receptors come from a male donor with ankylosing spondylitis or in good health (not recorded which).

This clonotype was recorded many times. The gene calls are TRBV6-5 and TRBJ2-1, with TRBD2 as a possible D gene (6 bases). Trimming cost V 4 bases and J 10 bases, with 11 bases left between them. The germline CDR1 and CDR2 sequences are MNHEY and SVGAGI. This CDR3 has 12 residues. For the CDR3, the DNA is TGTGCCAGCAGTTCCGAGGGGAGGGAGCAGTTCTTC. The encoded protein is CASSSEGREQFF.

The chain links TRBV28 to TRBJ2-7; D could derive from TRBD1 or TRBD2 (5 bases each). Looked up from germline, CDR1 is MDHEN and CDR2 is SYDVKM. CDR3 length: 14 amino acids. The germline V and J ends were trimmed by 8 bases and 2 bases, with 16 bases remaining between them. This chain's CDR3 is CASLTRGGTYEQYF. DNA for the CDR3: TGTGCCAGCCTTACCCGGGGCGGAACCTACGAGCAGTACTTC. The variable domain in full, completed from reference TRBV28 and TRBJ2-7, reads DVKVTQSSRYLVKRTGEKVFLECVQDMDHENMFWYRQDPGLGLRLIYFSYDVKMKEKGDIPEGYSVSREKKERFSLILESASTNQTSMYLCASLTRGGTYEQYFGPGTRLTVT.

V is TRBV5-1 and J is TRBJ2-7; D is perhaps TRBD1 (6 bases). CDR1 is SGHRS, CDR2 YFSETQ, per germline. V lost 0 bases to trimming and J lost 7 bases, with 11 bases between them. The length of the CDR3 is 13 residues. CDR3 amino acids: CASSLGQAREQYF. The CDR3 region has the DNA TGCGCCAGCAGCTTGGGACAGGCGAGAGAGCAGTACTTC.

This clonotype was detected a few times. CDR3 bases: TGTGCCAGCAGTGTACGAGGGTTCGGGGAGCAGTACTTC. Translation: CASSVRGFGEQYF. This chain links TRBV2 with TRBJ2-7, with a tentative D call TRBD2 (5 bases). This CDR3 has 13 amino acids. Looked up from germline, CDR1 is SNHLY and CDR2 is FYNNEI. The V and J ends lost 4 bases and 7 bases respectively, with 14 bases between them.

This clonotype was detected ten times or more. V and J are TRBV5-1 and TRBJ2-5; 8 bases are a match to TRBD1. Trimming at V came to 4 bases and at J to 1 base, leaving 3 bases not matched to a gene. In germline, CDR1 is SGHRS, CDR2 YFSETQ. The CDR3 spans 14 residues. DNA for the CDR3: TGCGCCAGCAGCGGACAGGGTGGCCAAGAGACCCAGTACTTC. Protein product: CASSGQGGQETQYF.

This clonotype was seen many times. The CDR3 spells CSVELMGGTEAFF. CDR3 DNA sequence: TGCAGCGTAGAGCTGATGGGGGGTACTGAAGCTTTCTTT. The chain carries TRBV29-1 and TRBJ1-1, with D perhaps matching TRBD1 (5 bases). Germline V gene sequence: CDR1 SQVTM, CDR2 ANQGSEA. The CDR3 totals 13 residues. The V end lost 6 bases, the J end lost 5 bases, and 16 bases lay between the germline ends.

This clonotype was detected a few times. CDR3 DNA sequence: TGCAGTGCTAGAGACCCACGAAACGAGCAGTACTTC. It is translated as CSARDPRNEQYF. The rearrangement joins TRBV20-1 to TRBJ2-7; D is ambiguous. V was trimmed by 0 bases and J by 5 bases, leaving 8 bases between them. Germline values: CDR1 DFQATT, CDR2 SNEGSKA (reference sequence). The CDR3 totals 12 residues.

This clonotype showed up many times. The chain couples TRBV20-1 to TRBJ2-1, with D hard to call. The V gene's germline CDR1 is DFQATT and CDR2 SNEGSKA (reference sequence). V lost 2 bases to trimming and J lost 1 base, with 9 bases between them. This CDR3 has 14 amino acids. The CDR3 here is CSARSRYSYNEQFF. The CDR3 DNA sequence: TGCAGTGCTAGAAGTAGGTATTCCTACAATGAGCAGTTCTTC.

The table lists this clonotype with many counts. The chain has TRBV12-3 or TRBV12-4 and TRBJ1-1; 7 bases align to TRBD1. The CDR3 consists of 13 residues. V trimming: 6 bases; J trimming: 4 bases; junction bases outside the gene matches: 5. The CDR3 protein is CASRPQGSTEAFF. CDR3 in DNA: TGTGCCAGCAGACCACAGGGGAGCACTGAAGCTTTCTTT.

The chain links TRBV11-3 to TRBJ2-2; D may be TRBD1 or TRBD2 (7 bases each). V was shortened by 5 bases and J by 3 bases, with 16 bases between the two germline ends. CDR3 length equals 16 residues. From germline, CDR1 is SGHNT and CDR2 YENEEA. CDR3 sequence reads: CASSPSGTVYTGELFF. In DNA, the CDR3 is TGTGCCAGCAGCCCAAGCGGGACAGTTTACACCGGGGAGCTGTTTTTT.